Described below is a single TCR beta chain sequence and its context. The antigen remains unidentified. The data are from a study of a mutant IDH1 vaccine in newly diagnosed glioma. The overall study: Vaccines were first given 4-6 weeks after radiotherapy alone, or with temozolomide cycles.

Findings and limits, study-wide: Pseudoprogression apparently tracked independently of changes in top peripheral T cell clonotypes.

Assay: immunoSEQ multiplex PCR; the TCRdb copy retains only in-frame clones and omits some. The repertoire holds 50,000 to 65,000 clones, 83% seen once, with 3.2% in the top ten. Time point specified: week 47, end of study. With topical imiquimod, each dose of the vaccine consisted of 300 ug of mutant IDH1 20-mer peptide. There were eight vaccinations for patients, given in weeks 1, 3, 5, 7, 11, 15, 19 and 23. The V gene's germline CDR1 is SGHRS and CDR2 YFSETQ. Trimming shortened V by 5 bases and J by 0 bases, and 9 bases separated the two germline ends. The CDR3 is 14 residues long. This TCR was sampled from a woman aged 45-65 years with glioma. The rearrangement links TRBV5-1 to TRBJ1-5, with D perhaps matching TRBD1 (5 bases). Here the sequenced sample was PBMCs, taken from a glioma patient whose treatment included an IDH1 peptide vaccine. The CDR3 DNA is TGCGCCAGCAGTCCAGGGTCTAGCAATCAGCCCCAGCATTTT. Amino acids: CASSPGSSNQPQHF.